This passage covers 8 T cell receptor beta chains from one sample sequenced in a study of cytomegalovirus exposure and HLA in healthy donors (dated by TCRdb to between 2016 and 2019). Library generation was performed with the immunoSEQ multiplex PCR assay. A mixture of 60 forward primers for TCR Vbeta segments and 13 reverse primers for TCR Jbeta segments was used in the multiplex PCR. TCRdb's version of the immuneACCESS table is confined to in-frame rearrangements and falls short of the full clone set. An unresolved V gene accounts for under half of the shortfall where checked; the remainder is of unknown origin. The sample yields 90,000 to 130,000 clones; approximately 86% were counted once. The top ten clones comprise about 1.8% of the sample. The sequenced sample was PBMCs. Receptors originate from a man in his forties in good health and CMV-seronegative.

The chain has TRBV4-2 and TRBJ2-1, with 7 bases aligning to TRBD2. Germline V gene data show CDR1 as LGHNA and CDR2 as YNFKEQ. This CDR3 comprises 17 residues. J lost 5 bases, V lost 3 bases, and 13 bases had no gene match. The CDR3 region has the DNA TGTGCCAGCAGCCAGCCCCAGGCACTAGCGTTCGACAATGAGCAGTTCTTC. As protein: CASSQPQALAFDNEQFF.

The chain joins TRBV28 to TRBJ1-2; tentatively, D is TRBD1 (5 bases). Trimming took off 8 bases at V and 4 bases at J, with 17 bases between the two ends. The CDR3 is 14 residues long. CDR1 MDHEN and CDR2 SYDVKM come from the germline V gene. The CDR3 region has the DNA TGTGCCAGCTGCCGCTCAGGGTTGGGCTATGGCTACACCTTC. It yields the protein CASCRSGLGYGYTF.

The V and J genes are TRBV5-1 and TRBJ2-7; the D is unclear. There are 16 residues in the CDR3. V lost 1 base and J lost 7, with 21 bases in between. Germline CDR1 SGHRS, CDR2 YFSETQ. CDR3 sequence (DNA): TGCGCCAGCAGCTTGCGTCCCGACGAGGCGAGGAATGAGCAGTACTTC. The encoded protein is CASSLRPDEARNEQYF.

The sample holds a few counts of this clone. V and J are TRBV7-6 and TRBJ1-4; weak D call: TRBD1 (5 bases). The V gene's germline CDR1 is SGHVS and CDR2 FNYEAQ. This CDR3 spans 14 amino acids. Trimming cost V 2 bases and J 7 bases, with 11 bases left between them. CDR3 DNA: TGTGCCAGCAGCTTACGAGGCGGGGGTGAAAAACTGTTTTTT. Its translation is CASSLRGGGEKLFF.

The CDR3 coding sequence is TGCGCCAGCAGCCAAGACCCAGGGGGCGCGCAAGGAGCCGCCGGGGAGCTGTTTTTT. This sequence encodes CASSQDPGGAQGAAGELFF. The chain uses TRBV4-3 and TRBJ2-2; 8 bases agree with TRBD1. Per the germline V gene, CDR1 is LGHNA and CDR2 is YSLEER. The ends lost 0 bases at V and 6 bases at J; junction bases unmatched: 15. There are 19 residues in the CDR3.

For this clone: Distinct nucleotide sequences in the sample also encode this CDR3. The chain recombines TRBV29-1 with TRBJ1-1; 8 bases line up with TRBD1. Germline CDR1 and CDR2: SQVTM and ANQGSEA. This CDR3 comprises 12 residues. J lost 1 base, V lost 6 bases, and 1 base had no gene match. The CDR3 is CSVGQGNTEAFF. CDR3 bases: TGCAGCGTCGGACAGGGGAACACTGAAGCTTTCTTT. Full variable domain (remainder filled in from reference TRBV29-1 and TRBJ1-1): SAVISQKPSRDICQRGTSLTIQCQVDSQVTMMFWYRQQPGQSLTLIATANQGSEATYESGFVIDKFPISRPNLTFSTLTVSNMSPEDSSIYLCSVGQGNTEAFFGQGTRLTVV.

The CDR3 protein is CASRRDRHYEQYF. CDR3 DNA sequence: TGCGCCAGCAGACGGGACAGACACTACGAGCAGTACTTC. This chain uses TRBV5-1 with TRBJ2-7; 7 nucleotides line up with TRBD1. With V trimmed by 5 bases and J by 3 bases, 5 bases remained unmatched. CDR1 SGHRS and CDR2 YFSETQ come from the germline V gene. This CDR3 spans 13 amino acids.

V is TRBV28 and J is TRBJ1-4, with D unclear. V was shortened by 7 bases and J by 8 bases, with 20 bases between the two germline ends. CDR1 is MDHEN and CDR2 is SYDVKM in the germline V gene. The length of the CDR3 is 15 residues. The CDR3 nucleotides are TGTGCCAGCAATTCTGGTGAGGTCCTTGAGGAAAAACTGTTTTTT. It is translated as CASNSGEVLEEKLFF.